What follows are 8 T cell receptor beta chains derived from one specimen sequenced in a study of glioma-infiltrating T cells after dendritic cell vaccination. Sample time point: after dendritic cell vaccination, including at tumor progression/relapse. Dendritic cells derived from monocytes and pulsed with autologous tumor lysate formed the vaccine. Some clones are missing from TCRdb's copy, which holds only in-frame ones; the method was immunoSEQ multiplex PCR. The profile covers about 2,500 clones, with 65% to 90% appearing a single time and 8.5% to 12% taken by the ten largest. The material was tumor tissue, obtained after dendritic cell vaccination. The receptors were sampled from a human donor with glioblastoma.

Here the CDR3 reads CSARGGNGYTF. In nucleotides, the CDR3 is TGCAGCGCGCGAGGAGGAAATGGCTACACCTTC. V gene TRBV20-1 combines with J gene TRBJ1-2; D unresolved. The CDR3 totals 11 residues. CDR1 is DFQATT, CDR2 SNEGSKA, per germline (reference sequence).

This chain links TRBV4-1 with TRBJ1-2; no definite D call. Germline CDR1 MGHRA, CDR2 YSYEKL. The V and J ends lost 1 base and 8 bases respectively, with 8 bases between them. This CDR3 is 12 amino acids long. The CDR3 is CASSQGRGGYTF. The CDR3 bases are TGCGCCAGCAGCCAAGGACGGGGAGGCTACACCTTC.

This chain links TRBV27 with TRBJ2-1; D is possibly TRBD2 (8 bases). The CDR3 totals 15 residues. The V and J ends lost 6 bases and 7 bases respectively, with 19 bases between them. The germline V gene encodes CDR1 MNHEY and CDR2 SMNVEV (reference sequence). CDR3 amino acids: CASSRDSGGVNEQFF. CDR3 DNA sequence: TGTGCCAGCAGCCGGGACAGCGGGGGCGTGAATGAGCAGTTCTTC.

This clone showed up just a few times. V gene TRBV6-5 combines with J gene TRBJ1-4, with a possible D match to TRBD1 (5 bases). V lost 2 bases to trimming and J lost 5 bases, with 12 bases between them. The CDR3 is 15 residues long. Per germline, CDR1 MNHEY and CDR2 SVGAGI. The chain's CDR3 is CASSYDFPGNEKLFF. The CDR3 bases are TGTGCCAGCAGTTACGACTTCCCAGGGAATGAAAAACTGTTTTTT.

The chain joins TRBV10-3 to TRBJ1-2; D is possibly TRBD1 (5 bases). The germline V gene has CDR1 ENHRY and CDR2 SYGVKD. Trimming took off 10 bases at V and 7 bases at J, with 16 bases between the two ends. The CDR3 has 12 amino acids. CDR3 coding DNA: TGTGCCAGCGAATCAGGGTCGGGTGGCTACACCTTC. It translates to CASESGSGGYTF.

The chain couples TRBV5-1 to TRBJ2-1, with 13 bases that match TRBD2. Losses at the gene ends were 3 bases for V and 8 bases for J; bases not matched to a gene: 5. The CDR3 runs to 15 residues. The germline CDR1 and CDR2 sequences are SGHRS and YFSETQ. The CDR3 coding sequence is TGCGCCAGCAGCTCCGGGACTAGCGGGAAGGATGAGCAGTTCTTC. Amino acid sequence: CASSSGTSGKDEQFF.

V and J are TRBV28 and TRBJ1-1; D not certain. The CDR3 consists of 14 residues. Germline V lookup: CDR1 MDHEN, CDR2 SYDVKM. The V and J ends lost 7 bases and 2 bases respectively, with 14 bases between them. Here the CDR3 reads CASIPGAVNTEAFF. CDR3 coding DNA: TGTGCCAGCATCCCAGGCGCAGTTAACACTGAAGCTTTCTTT.

The chain recombines TRBV19 with TRBJ1-2; no clear D gene. The V and J ends lost 1 base and 8 bases respectively, with 11 bases between them. The CDR3 totals 13 residues. Germline CDR1 LNHDA, CDR2 SQIVND (reference sequence). CDR3 DNA sequence: TGTGCCAGTAGTATAGGGGTACAGTCGGGCTACACCTTC. Translation gives CASSIGVQSGYTF.